Here is one TCR beta chain with its context. These data originate in a study of blood T cell repertoires in COVID-19. Clones were sequenced by immunoSEQ multiplex PCR, and TCRdb holds only the in-frame ones, with some missing. The data contain about 160,000 clones, around four fifths of them singletons. Adults between about 18 and 95 years of age took part from 24 US areas. Germline lookup yields CDR1 LNHDA and CDR2 SQIVND (reference sequence). Deletions cut 4 bases from V and 7 bases from J, with 16 bases between. This CDR3 region has 15 residues. The V and J genes are TRBV19 and TRBJ1-4, with no clear D. The receptor's source is a woman aged 45 to 65 who had recovered from COVID-19. The sample comprised PBMCs or T cells enriched from blood (not recorded which). The CDR3 loop is CASSNSQRRGEKLFF. For the CDR3, the DNA is TGTGCCAGTAGTAATTCACAGCGGCGAGGTGAAAAACTGTTTTTT.